The clone carrying this T cell receptor (beta chain) occurred many times. Its cognate antigen is unknown. Molecular barcoded adaptors covering alpha/delta and beta/gamma chains were used on roughly 400 ng RNA. TCRdb re-analysed the reads in MiXCR, keeping a single row per CDR3 protein. Here the sample spans around 140,000 distinct CDR3 sequences, under 15% being singletons. The entry originates in a study of read filtering for tumor transcriptome and immune sequencing. About the research overall: Patients were about 17 male and some 15 female, mean age around 66 years, range about 47 to 80. DNase treatment preceded whole-transcriptome library preparation. By R-ISS, stages I, II and III held approximately 8, 16 and 7 patients. Study-wide results and caveats: Compared with RNA-seq, IR-seq gave much higher clonotype depth and reliability.

The clonotype originates from a donor older than 35 with multiple myeloma. Sample: a population of CD138-negative cells sorted from bone marrow.

CDR3 sequence (DNA): TGTGCCAGCAGCCACAGACAGGGAGTGAACACTGAAGCTTTCTTT. Protein sequence: CASSHRQGVNTEAFF. V gene TRBV9 combines with J gene TRBJ1-1, with 7 bases lining up with TRBD1. This CDR3 is built from 15 residues. Looked up from germline, CDR1 is SGDLS and CDR2 is YYNGEE. Unmatched junction bases numbered 6, after V lost 4 bases and J lost 0 bases.